Following are 28 T cell receptor beta chains from one sample sequenced in a study of T cell clonality in common variable immunodeficiency. Sequencing used immunoSEQ multiplex PCR; TCRdb keeps in-frame clones, though not all of them. This sample includes tens of thousands of clones with no singletons; its ten biggest clones take up approximately 0.81%. Sequencing was performed on peripheral blood mononuclear cells. The receptor set was obtained from a person between 18 and 69 years old in good health.

There are many counts of this clone. The CDR3 end falls 3 residues outside the read, so it is completed with the germline J gene. The chain has TRBV12-3 or TRBV12-4 and TRBJ2-6; 7 nucleotides agree with TRBD1. There are 16 residues in the CDR3. V trimming: 6 bases; J trimming: 3 bases; junction bases outside the gene matches: 8. CDR3 bases read: TGTGCCAGCAGACAAACAGGGGTAGGTGGGGCCAACGTC. It encodes CASRQTGVGGANV. The whole CDR3 region reads CASRQTGVGGANVLTF.

This clone was seen many times. The sequenced fragment ends 3 residues before the CDR3 boundary, so the rest is inferred from the germline J gene. The chain employs TRBV20-1 and TRBJ2-3; 10 bases agree with TRBD2. Germline V gives CDR1 DFQATT, CDR2 SNEGSKA (reference sequence). The CDR3 consists of 16 residues. After removal of 6 bases from V and 8 bases from J, the junction contained 17 bases not matched to a gene. CDR3 in amino acids: CSARPLAGGPVVTQYF. The CDR3 DNA, read in part, is TGCAGTGCCCGACCCTTAGCGGGAGGCCCTGTCGTTACG.

In its sample, this clone was seen many times. The read terminates 3 residues before the CDR3 end, so the remaining end is supplied by the germline J gene. The chain links TRBV7-2 to TRBJ1-1; 9 nucleotides agree with TRBD1. The ends lost 4 bases at V and 5 bases at J; junction bases unmatched: 8. From germline, CDR1 is SGHTA and CDR2 FQGNSA. The CDR3 sequence is 15 residues long. CDR3 bases read: TGTGCCAGCAGCTCCCAACAGGGGGCGCGGACTGAA. This gives the protein CASSSQQGARTE. The full CDR3 is CASSSQQGARTEAFF.

This clone came up many times. The read halts 3 residues ahead of the CDR3 end, with the missing end drawn from the germline J gene. V and J are TRBV2 and TRBJ2-2; no definite D call. V was trimmed by 9 bases and J by 6 bases, leaving 11 bases between them. This CDR3 is built from 12 residues. Looked up from germline, CDR1 is SNHLY and CDR2 is FYNNEI. The sequenced part of the CDR3 DNA is TGTGCCAGTTCTAACAGCCCCGGGGAG. It translates to CASSNSPGE. The whole CDR3 protein reads CASSNSPGELFF.

Many counts were recorded for this clone. With the read ending 3 residues before the CDR3 end, the germline J gene is used to fill in that end. In the same sample, other DNA sequences code for this CDR3. The chain uses TRBV18 and TRBJ2-5; possibly TRBD2 for D (5 bases). The CDR3 is made up of 16 amino acids. The germline V and J ends were trimmed by 0 bases and 2 bases, with 13 bases remaining between them. Germline loops: CDR1 KGHSH, CDR2 LQKENI. CDR3 DNA (partial): TGTGCCAGCTCACCACCGGAATGGACTCCTCAAGAGACC. It codes for CASSPPEWTPQET. The CDR3 in full is CASSPPEWTPQETQYF.

This clone has a count of ten or more. CDR3 bases read: TGTGCCAGCGCCCCTACCGGGACTACTTCCTACGAG. Protein: CASAPTGTTSYE. The entire CDR3 reads CASAPTGTTSYEQYF. The V and J genes are TRBV3-1 (or the pseudogene TRBV3-2) and TRBJ2-7; TRBD2 agrees at 7 bases. The sequence runs out 3 residues before the end of the CDR3; the remainder is reconstructed from the germline J gene. Germline V gene lookup returns CDR1 LGHDT and CDR2 YNNKEL (reference sequence). CDR3 size: 15 residues. The ends lost 8 bases at V and 1 base at J; junction bases unmatched: 11.

This clone was counted at least ten times. Read sequence stops 3 residues before the CDR3 end, and the germline J gene provides the missing end. The chain has TRBV20-1 and TRBJ2-2; D is perhaps TRBD2 (5 bases). This CDR3 is 14 amino acids long. V was shortened by 6 bases and J by 1 base, with 12 bases between the two germline ends. CDR1 is DFQATT, CDR2 SNEGSKA, per germline (reference sequence). CDR3: CSAPSPLNTGELFF. Incomplete CDR3 DNA: TGCAGTGCCCCTAGCCCGCTGAACACCGGGGAG.

This clone was counted many times. The read finishes 3 residues shy of the CDR3 end, and the germline J gene is used to complete it. The chain combines TRBV2 with TRBJ1-6, with D unresolved. This CDR3 is built from 15 residues. Germline CDR1 is SNHLY and CDR2 is FYNNEI. V lost 4 bases and J 5 bases, leaving 12 bases between the germline ends. CDR3 in amino acids: CASSVHSLNNSPLHF. The CDR3 bases that were read are TGTGCCAGCAGTGTTCACAGTCTTAATAATTCACCC.

The sample holds many counts of this clone. The CDR3 end lies 3 residues beyond the end of the read and is filled in from the germline J gene. V and J are TRBV7-2 and TRBJ2-7; D uncertain. Trimming left V 1 base short and J 2 bases short, with 12 bases between. Germline CDR1 reads SGHTA; CDR2 reads FQGNSA. This CDR3 spans 15 amino acids. Here the CDR3 reads CASSLVALSPYEQYF. Incomplete CDR3 DNA: TGTGCCAGCAGCTTAGTAGCACTATCCCCCTACGAG.

The sample holds many counts of this clone. Coverage ceases 3 residues before the CDR3 finishes, and the germline J gene fills in the end. This chain connects TRBV5-4 to TRBJ2-7, with D tentatively TRBD2 (6 bases). The CDR3 spans 15 residues. V shed 3 bases and J shed 0 bases, with 13 bases lying between them. Germline CDR1 SGHNT, CDR2 YYREEE (reference sequence). Here the CDR3 reads CASSSSAGLSYEQYF. The DNA read from the CDR3 is TGTGCCAGCAGCTCTTCAGCGGGCCTCTCCTACGAG.

This clone was seen ten or more times. With the read ending 3 residues before the CDR3 end, the germline J gene is used to fill in that end. This chain uses TRBV20-1 with TRBJ2-2, with D possibly being TRBD1 (5 bases). The CDR3 extends over 16 amino acids. In germline, CDR1 is DFQATT, CDR2 SNEGSKA (reference sequence). V was clipped by 0 bases and J by 1 base, with 12 bases between them. CDR3 loop: CSARDGWTRNTGELFF. The CDR3 bases that were read are TGCAGTGCTAGAGATGGCTGGACAAGGAACACCGGGGAG.

Ten or more counts support this clone. The DNA ends 3 residues before the CDR3 does, and the rest of the CDR3 is filled in from the germline J gene. The same CDR3 is also encoded by other DNA sequences in this sample. The rearrangement links TRBV20-1 to TRBJ1-3; TRBD1 matches 10 bases. The CDR3 runs 14 residues. The germline gives CDR1 DFQATT, CDR2 SNEGSKA (reference sequence). V lost 5 bases, J lost 4 bases, and 5 bases stayed unmatched. The DNA read from the CDR3 is TGCAGTGCTTACGACAGGGGGCTCGGAAACACC. Translation gives CSAYDRGLGNT. The whole CDR3 reads CSAYDRGLGNTIYF.

This clone showed up many times. CDR3 protein: CASSVGDREEDTQYF. Incomplete CDR3 DNA: TGTGCCAGCAGCGTAGGGGACAGGGAGGAAGATACG. The V gene is TRBV9, the J gene TRBJ2-3; TRBD1 matches at 9 bases. The missing CDR3 end, 3 residues past where the read stops, is filled in from the germline J gene. Germline lookup yields CDR1 SGDLS and CDR2 YYNGEE. Trimming at V came to 0 bases and at J to 5 bases, leaving 4 bases not matched to a gene. The CDR3 length is 15 residues.

This clone was found many times. The read comes to an end 3 residues before the CDR3 does, leaving the germline J gene to fill in the end. The chain uses TRBV7-2 and TRBJ2-5; D remains unclear. This CDR3 spans 11 amino acids. Germline CDR1 SGHTA, CDR2 FQGNSA. Trimming took off 2 bases at V and 5 bases at J, with 3 bases between the two ends. The CDR3 bases that were read are TGTGCCAGCAGCTTACTCGAGACC. Translation: CASSLLET. The whole CDR3 sequence is CASSLLETQYF.

This clone has ten or more counts. The CDR3 end lies 3 residues beyond the end of the read and is filled in from the germline J gene. This chain links TRBV20-1 with TRBJ2-3, with D uncertain. Looked up from germline, CDR1 is DFQATT and CDR2 is SNEGSKA (reference sequence). With 2 bases removed from V and 5 bases from J, the gap between germline ends came to 5 bases. This CDR3 region has 11 residues. Here the CDR3 reads CSARFLDTQYF. The sequenced CDR3 bases are TGCAGTGCTAGATTCCTAGATACG.

This clone was seen ten or more times. The read comes to an end 3 residues before the CDR3 does, leaving the germline J gene to fill in the end. The chain recombines TRBV20-1 with TRBJ2-1; D gene unclear. This CDR3 region has 12 residues. The V gene's germline CDR1 is DFQATT and CDR2 SNEGSKA (reference sequence). Partial CDR3 DNA: TGCAGCGCTGCGGAAACCTACAATGAG. This encodes CSAAETYNE. The full CDR3 protein reads CSAAETYNEQFF.

There are many counts of this clone. The CDR3 end is not reached by the read, which stops 3 residues before it; the germline J gene fills it in. The chain uses TRBV20-1 and TRBJ2-7, with 8 bases matching TRBD2. V trimming: 3 bases; J trimming: 3 bases; junction bases outside the gene matches: 4. Germline V gene sequence: CDR1 DFQATT, CDR2 SNEGSKA (reference sequence). The CDR3 covers 13 residues. CDR3 sequence: CSARTGGSYEQYF. The DNA read from the CDR3 is TGCAGTGCTAGGACGGGGGGGAGCTACGAG.

This clone was counted ten times or more. The read is 3 residues too short to cover the CDR3 end, so that end is filled in from the germline J gene. The rearrangement uses TRBV5-1 and TRBJ1-5, with TRBD1 matching over 7 bases. This CDR3 is 14 amino acids long. Germline CDR1 SGHRS, CDR2 YFSETQ. The junction had 4 bases not matched to a gene; V was cut back by 3 bases and J by 4 bases. CDR3 in amino acids: CASSSGTDNQPQHF. Incomplete CDR3 DNA: TGCGCCAGCAGCTCCGGGACAGATAATCAGCCC. The entire variable domain, with the rest obtained from reference TRBV5-1 and TRBJ1-5, is as follows: KAGVTQTPRYLIKTRGQQVTLSCSPISGHRSVSWYQQTPGQGLQFLFEYFSETQRNKGNFPGRFSGRQFSNSRSEMNVSTLELGDSALYLCASSSGTDNQPQHFGDGTRLSIL.

At least ten counts were recorded for this clone. Read data end 3 residues before the CDR3 end; the end is taken from the germline J gene. The chain recombines TRBV7-2 with TRBJ2-7; 8 bases line up with TRBD2. V was pared by 5 bases and J by 3 bases, with 9 bases of the junction left unmatched. This CDR3 is built from 15 residues. Germline loops: CDR1 SGHTA, CDR2 FQGNSA. CDR3: CASSPPAGVVYEQYF. The CDR3 bases that were read are TGTGCCAGCAGCCCTCCAGCGGGAGTGGTCTACGAG.

This clone was counted many times. The read is 3 residues too short to cover the CDR3 end, so that end is filled in from the germline J gene. This chain uses TRBV5-1 with TRBJ1-1, with TRBD1 identical over 11 bases. Trimming at V came to 0 bases and at J to 6 bases, leaving 7 bases not matched to a gene. Germline loops: CDR1 SGHRS, CDR2 YFSETQ. CDR3 length: 16 amino acids. Incomplete CDR3 DNA: TGCGCCAGCAGCTTGGCCCCGGGACAGGGGGGCGCTGAA. This encodes CASSLAPGQGGAE. Given in full, the CDR3 is CASSLAPGQGGAEAFF.

The sample holds many counts of this clone. From the germline J gene comes the end of the CDR3, since the read stops 3 residues before it. The rearrangement uses TRBV30 and TRBJ2-7; TRBD1 matches 7 bases. The CDR3 loop spans 12 amino acids. The V gene's germline CDR1 is GTSNPN and CDR2 SVGIG (reference sequence). The trim removed 5 bases at V and 0 bases at J, leaving 1 base unmatched. The chain's CDR3 is CAWGDSSYEQYF. The sequenced CDR3 bases are TGTGCCTGGGGGGACAGCTCCTACGAG.

This clone occurred many times. Compared with germline, one end of the junction differs, possibly owing to a read error. The read ends 3 residues early relative to the CDR3; the germline J gene fills the gap. The chain combines TRBV4-2 with TRBJ1-5; 8 bases line up with TRBD1. Per germline, CDR1 LGHNA and CDR2 YNFKEQ. This CDR3 is 15 amino acids long. The CDR3 sequence: CASSQETGGNQPQHF. The sequenced CDR3 bases are TGCGCCAGCAGCCAAGAGACAGGGGGCAATCAGCCC.

This clone was seen many times. The read terminates 3 residues before the CDR3 end, so the remaining end is supplied by the germline J gene. This chain uses TRBV19 with TRBJ2-7, with TRBD1 matching over 12 bases. The CDR3 has 14 residues. The germline V gene encodes CDR1 LNHDA and CDR2 SQIVND (reference sequence). J gave up 6 bases and V 6 bases, and 6 bases lay outside the gene matches. The CDR3 loop is CASSAGTGGSEQYF. The part of the CDR3 DNA that was read is TGTGCCAGTAGCGCCGGGACAGGGGGCAGCGAG.

At least ten counts were recorded for this clone. The read terminates 3 residues before the CDR3 end, so the remaining end is supplied by the germline J gene. The chain uses TRBV20-1 and TRBJ2-2, with D perhaps TRBD2 (7 bases). Germline values: CDR1 DFQATT, CDR2 SNEGSKA (reference sequence). This CDR3 has 14 residues. Trimming took 3 bases from V and 5 from J, leaving 13 bases between them. CDR3 sequence reads: CSASVGGQTGELFF. The CDR3 bases that were read are TGCAGTGCTAGTGTGGGGGGGCAAACCGGGGAG.

The sample holds a few counts of this clone. The sequence runs out 3 residues before the end of the CDR3; the remainder is reconstructed from the germline J gene. The chain is built from TRBV19 and TRBJ2-3; the match to TRBD2 covers 8 bases. The CDR3 consists of 15 residues. Germline CDR1 is LNHDA and CDR2 is SQIVND (reference sequence). J was trimmed by 2 bases and V by 10 bases; bases with no gene match: 11. CDR3 amino acids: CATISGRRVTDTQYF. The sequenced CDR3 bases are TGTGCCACCATCAGCGGGAGAAGGGTCACAGATACG.

This clone was seen at least ten times. The read terminates 3 residues ahead of where the CDR3 ends, so the germline J gene completes it. The rearrangement links TRBV6-2 or TRBV6-3 to TRBJ1-2; 7 bases fit TRBD1. This CDR3 is 11 amino acids long. The trim removed 8 bases at V and 4 bases at J, leaving 1 base unmatched. CDR1 MNHEY and CDR2 SVGEGT come from the germline V gene. CDR3: CASGDSYGYTF. The covered CDR3 bases are TGTGCCAGCGGGGACAGCTATGGC.

This clone has ten or more counts. The read halts 3 residues ahead of the CDR3 end, with the missing end drawn from the germline J gene. This chain links TRBV5-1 with TRBJ2-5; TRBD2 matches 12 bases. Germline trimming cut 4 bases from V and 4 bases from J; bases unmatched to any gene: 2. CDR3 length equals 14 residues. Looked up from germline, CDR1 is SGHRS and CDR2 is YFSETQ. CDR3 DNA, as far as it was read: TGCGCCAGCAGCGCGGGACTAGCGGGAGAGACC. It is translated as CASSAGLAGET. The entire CDR3 is CASSAGLAGETQYF.

This clone was seen at least ten times. The sequence runs out 3 residues before the end of the CDR3; the remainder is reconstructed from the germline J gene. The chain links TRBV19 to TRBJ2-3; no reliable D call. V gave up 0 bases and J gave up 2 bases, with 9 bases separating them. Germline V gene sequence: CDR1 LNHDA, CDR2 SQIVND (reference sequence). This CDR3 has 15 amino acids. CDR3 DNA, as far as it was read: TGTGCCAGTAGTATAGATCGTCTTTACACAGATACG. This encodes CASSIDRLYTDT. The complete CDR3 reads CASSIDRLYTDTQYF.